These T cell receptor beta chains were read from a single sample in a study of response to subunit inactivated influenza vaccine. TCRdb itself ran the RT-PCR reads through MiXCR, one entry per CDR3 protein. The repertoire includes hundreds of thousands of distinct CDR3 sequences, about 15% of them detected once, and roughly 7.6% sits in the top ten. The specimen comprised PBMCs from blood, sampled 14 days before vaccination. The receptors come from a middle-aged man who received an inactivated influenza vaccine. Both conserved end residues are part of each CDR3. Fields, in order: clone size, J gene, V gene, D gene, CDR3 DNA, CDR3 protein. A D gene is named only where the DNA matches it firmly. A row's size may be missing; if present it is once, few, many or a size class.

clone size: few; J gene: TRBJ2-3; V gene: TRBV12-3/TRBV12-4; D gene: NA; CDR3 DNA: TGTGCCAGCAGTTTAGGGGCAGGGCCAAATACGCAGTATTTT; CDR3 protein: CASSLGAGPNTQYF
clone size: many; J gene: TRBJ2-7; V gene: TRBV9; D gene: NA; CDR3 DNA: TGTGCCAGCAGCGCCGATCCCGTTTCATCCTACGAGCAGTACTTC; CDR3 protein: CASSADPVSSYEQYF
clone size: few; J gene: TRBJ2-1; V gene: TRBV7-2; D gene: TRBD2; CDR3 DNA: TGTGCCAGCAGCTTAGACAGCGGGGGGGCTTACAATGAGCAGTTCTTC; CDR3 protein: CASSLDSGGAYNEQFF
clone size: NA; J gene: TRBJ2-1; V gene: TRBV7-8; D gene: TRBD2; CDR3 DNA: TGTGCCAGCAGCCCCCTCCGGGGGGTGAATGAGCAGTTCTTC; CDR3 protein: CASSPLRGVNEQFF
clone size: many; J gene: TRBJ1-3; V gene: TRBV6-5; D gene: NA; CDR3 DNA: TGTGCCAGCAGTTATGAGGGGGGCTCTGGAAACACCATATATTTT; CDR3 protein: CASSYEGGSGNTIYF
clone size: NA; J gene: TRBJ1-2; V gene: TRBV4-1; D gene: NA; CDR3 DNA: TGCGCCAGCAGCCCTCGGACAGTGGACTATGGCTATGGCTACACCTTC; CDR3 protein: CASSPRTVDYGYGYTF
clone size: NA; J gene: TRBJ2-7; V gene: TRBV7-9; D gene: TRBD1; CDR3 DNA: TGTGCCAGCAGCAGACAGGGAATGACCTACGAGCAGTACTTC; CDR3 protein: CASSRQGMTYEQYF
clone size: few; J gene: TRBJ2-1; V gene: TRBV27; D gene: TRBD2; CDR3 DNA: TGTGCCAGCAGTTTAGGCGGGGGGCGACTCAATGAGCAGTTCTTC; CDR3 protein: CASSLGGGRLNEQFF
clone size: NA; J gene: TRBJ2-7; V gene: TRBV5-1; D gene: TRBD2; CDR3 DNA: TGCGCCAGCAGCTTAACAGGCAGCGGGGCCTACGAGCAGTACTTC; CDR3 protein: CASSLTGSGAYEQYF
clone size: NA; J gene: TRBJ2-4; V gene: TRBV12-3/TRBV12-4; D gene: NA; CDR3 DNA: TGTGCCAGCAGTTTAGAGGGGAACATTCAGTACTTC; CDR3 protein: CASSLEGNIQYF
clone size: few; J gene: TRBJ2-3; V gene: TRBV7-2; D gene: NA; CDR3 DNA: TGTGCCAGCAGCTCAGACAGGAGATCACAGTATTTT; CDR3 protein: CASSSDRRSQYF
clone size: few; J gene: TRBJ2-3; V gene: TRBV20-1; D gene: TRBD2; CDR3 DNA: TGCAGTGCTAGAGATCGGGCTAGCGGGTCCAATGCAGATACGCAGTATTTT; CDR3 protein: CSARDRASGSNADTQYF
clone size: few; J gene: TRBJ2-3; V gene: TRBV4-1; D gene: NA; CDR3 DNA: TGCGCCGCCCCCATACGTGCGGTGCCCACAGATACGCAGTATTTT; CDR3 protein: CAAPIRAVPTDTQYF
clone size: NA; J gene: TRBJ2-1; V gene: TRBV5-1; D gene: NA; CDR3 DNA: TGCGCCAGCAGCGGAAGCAGGAATGGGCAGTTCTTC; CDR3 protein: CASSGSRNGQFF
clone size: once; J gene: TRBJ2-7; V gene: TRBV6-1; D gene: TRBD2; CDR3 DNA: TGTGCCAGCAGCTCCGGGGGGGTAACCTACGAGCAGTACTTC; CDR3 protein: CASSSGGVTYEQYF
clone size: NA; J gene: TRBJ1-4; V gene: TRBV7-2; D gene: TRBD1; CDR3 DNA: TGTGCCAGCAGCTCAGACAGGGGGCATGAAAAACTGTTTTTT; CDR3 protein: CASSSDRGHEKLFF
clone size: few; J gene: TRBJ2-1; V gene: TRBV15; D gene: NA; CDR3 DNA: TGTGCCACCACCCGGGACAAAGTCTCCTACAATGAGCAGTTCTTC; CDR3 protein: CATTRDKVSYNEQFF
clone size: few; J gene: TRBJ1-5; V gene: TRBV6-2/TRBV6-3; D gene: NA; CDR3 DNA: TGTGCCAGTCAGGGAAGTTTGAGGAGCAATCAGCCCCAGCATTTT; CDR3 protein: CASQGSLRSNQPQHF
clone size: NA; J gene: TRBJ2-3; V gene: TRBV25-1; D gene: NA; CDR3 DNA: TGTGCCAGCAGTGACAGCGGCTACACAGATACGCAGTATTTT; CDR3 protein: CASSDSGYTDTQYF
clone size: many; J gene: TRBJ2-5; V gene: TRBV15; D gene: TRBD2; CDR3 DNA: TGTGCCACCAGCTCGGGACTAGCGGACCAAGAGACCCAGTACTTC; CDR3 protein: CATSSGLADQETQYF
clone size: NA; J gene: TRBJ2-7; V gene: TRBV7-9; D gene: NA; CDR3 DNA: TGTGCCAGCAGCACGGACGGGCCCTCCTACGAGCAGTACTTC; CDR3 protein: CASSTDGPSYEQYF
clone size: NA; J gene: TRBJ1-1; V gene: TRBV29-1; D gene: NA; CDR3 DNA: TGCAGCGTCACCCGAGGGGGTGAAGCTTTCTTT; CDR3 protein: CSVTRGGEAFF
clone size: few; J gene: TRBJ2-7; V gene: TRBV20-1; D gene: NA; CDR3 DNA: TGCAGTGCTACATCAGGAAACTACGAGCAGTACTTC; CDR3 protein: CSATSGNYEQYF
clone size: few; J gene: TRBJ1-1; V gene: TRBV6-1; D gene: NA; CDR3 DNA: TGTGCCAGCACCCCCCGGTCCACCTCCCTAGGGAACACTGAAGCTTTCTTT; CDR3 protein: CASTPRSTSLGNTEAFF
clone size: few; J gene: TRBJ2-4; V gene: TRBV28; D gene: TRBD1; CDR3 DNA: TGTGCCACCTGGGACAGTCTAGCCAAAAACATTCAGTACTTC; CDR3 protein: CATWDSLAKNIQYF
clone size: few; J gene: TRBJ2-7; V gene: TRBV28; D gene: TRBD1; CDR3 DNA: TGTGCCAGCAGTGTAACCGGGACAGGGGGCGAGCAGTACTTC; CDR3 protein: CASSVTGTGGEQYF
clone size: many; J gene: TRBJ2-5; V gene: TRBV9; D gene: TRBD2; CDR3 DNA: TGTGCCAGCAGCGGCCGGACTAGCGGGAGTCGAGAGACCCAGTACTTC; CDR3 protein: CASSGRTSGSRETQYF
clone size: few; J gene: TRBJ2-3; V gene: TRBV9; D gene: NA; CDR3 DNA: TGTGCCAGCAGCGTAGCTGTGTTCGGGACCCTGGCAGATACGCAGTATTTT; CDR3 protein: CASSVAVFGTLADTQYF
clone size: NA; J gene: TRBJ2-7; V gene: TRBV5-6; D gene: NA; CDR3 DNA: TGTGCCAGCAGCTTGGTCCCTTTAGGGCGACAGGCGGGAACCTACGAGCAGTACTTC; CDR3 protein: CASSLVPLGRQAGTYEQYF
clone size: NA; J gene: TRBJ1-5; V gene: TRBV29-1; D gene: TRBD1; CDR3 DNA: TGCAGCGTTGGTGGGTTAGGGGGGACAGGGAGCAATCAGCCCCAGCATTTT; CDR3 protein: CSVGGLGGTGSNQPQHF
clone size: NA; J gene: TRBJ2-5; V gene: TRBV11-1; D gene: TRBD1; CDR3 DNA: TGTGCCAGCAGCTTACCGGGCCAGGGGGCGTCTCCCCAACCGCCAGAGACCCAGTACTTC; CDR3 protein: CASSLPGQGASPQPPETQYF
clone size: NA; J gene: TRBJ1-5; V gene: TRBV20-1; D gene: TRBD1; CDR3 DNA: TGCAGTGCTGAGAGCCGGGACAGCTTTAATCAGCCCCAGCATTTT; CDR3 protein: CSAESRDSFNQPQHF
clone size: NA; J gene: TRBJ2-2; V gene: TRBV4-3; D gene: TRBD1; CDR3 DNA: TGCGCCAGCAGCCTTGGGACAGGGGCTCCGAACACCGGGGAGCTATTTTTT; CDR3 protein: CASSLGTGAPNTGELFF
clone size: NA; J gene: TRBJ2-1; V gene: TRBV30; D gene: NA; CDR3 DNA: TGTGCCTGGGGGTACGGAAATGAGCAGTTCTTC; CDR3 protein: CAWGYGNEQFF
clone size: NA; J gene: TRBJ1-1; V gene: TRBV20-1; D gene: NA; CDR3 DNA: TGCAGTGCTAGAATTGCGGGGAACACTGAAGCTTTCTTT; CDR3 protein: CSARIAGNTEAFF
clone size: few; J gene: TRBJ2-1; V gene: TRBV5-1; D gene: TRBD2; CDR3 DNA: TGCGCCAGCAGCCTCCCGGGACTAGCGGGAGACGAGCAGTTCTTC; CDR3 protein: CASSLPGLAGDEQFF
clone size: few; J gene: TRBJ2-7; V gene: TRBV10-3; D gene: NA; CDR3 DNA: TGTGCCGCGATGGACAGGTTGGCGGGAGGAATCGCCTACGAGCAGTACTTC; CDR3 protein: CAAMDRLAGGIAYEQYF
clone size: NA; J gene: TRBJ2-1; V gene: TRBV6-5; D gene: NA; CDR3 DNA: TGTGCCAGCCTCCTCGGGCAAGAGCAGTTCTTC; CDR3 protein: CASLLGQEQFF
clone size: NA; J gene: TRBJ2-7; V gene: TRBV6-5; D gene: NA; CDR3 DNA: TGTGCCAGCAGTTACTCGAGGGCAGTAAATACGAGGCAGTACTTC; CDR3 protein: CASSYSRAVNTRQYF
clone size: NA; J gene: TRBJ1-1; V gene: TRBV6-5; D gene: NA; CDR3 DNA: TGTGCCAGCAGTTATCCCCGGGGGGTGGGCACTGAAGCTTTCTTT; CDR3 protein: CASSYPRGVGTEAFF
clone size: once; J gene: TRBJ2-1; V gene: TRBV10-3; D gene: NA; CDR3 DNA: TGTGCCATCAGTCCCGGGCCAGAGTACAATGAGCAGTTCTTC; CDR3 protein: CAISPGPEYNEQFF
clone size: NA; J gene: TRBJ2-7; V gene: TRBV15; D gene: NA; CDR3 DNA: TGTGCCACCAGCAGAGTGCAGGGGAACTACGAGCAGTACTTC; CDR3 protein: CATSRVQGNYEQYF
clone size: many; J gene: TRBJ1-2; V gene: TRBV14; D gene: NA; CDR3 DNA: TGTGCCAGCAGCCAAACTTCTAGAGCGAACTATGGCTACACCTTC; CDR3 protein: CASSQTSRANYGYTF
clone size: NA; J gene: TRBJ2-1; V gene: TRBV27; D gene: TRBD2; CDR3 DNA: TGTGCCAGCAGTTTTATTCCGACTAGCGGAAAAAATGAGCAGTTCTTC; CDR3 protein: CASSFIPTSGKNEQFF
clone size: few; J gene: TRBJ2-7; V gene: TRBV19; D gene: TRBD1; CDR3 DNA: TGTGCCAGTAGCTACGCCGGGACAGGGAATTACGAGCAGTACTTC; CDR3 protein: CASSYAGTGNYEQYF
clone size: NA; J gene: TRBJ1-4; V gene: TRBV7-9; D gene: NA; CDR3 DNA: TGTGCCAGCAGTTATAGGACCGGGACCTTGGGTGAAAAACTGTTTTTT; CDR3 protein: CASSYRTGTLGEKLFF
clone size: NA; J gene: TRBJ2-5; V gene: TRBV28; D gene: TRBD2; CDR3 DNA: TGTGCCAGCAGTGCGGTCGGGACTAGCGGGGGGGCATTTAGAGAGACCCAGTACTTC; CDR3 protein: CASSAVGTSGGAFRETQYF
clone size: few; J gene: TRBJ2-7; V gene: TRBV5-6; D gene: TRBD2; CDR3 DNA: TGTGCCAGCAGCTGGAGTACGGGGGGTTCCATCTACGAGCAGTACTTC; CDR3 protein: CASSWSTGGSIYEQYF
clone size: few; J gene: TRBJ2-3; V gene: TRBV10-3; D gene: NA; CDR3 DNA: TGTGCCATCAGTGAGCCAGGGGCCTTCACAGATACGCAGTATTTT; CDR3 protein: CAISEPGAFTDTQYF
clone size: many; J gene: TRBJ2-1; V gene: TRBV7-2; D gene: TRBD1; CDR3 DNA: TGTGCCAGCAGCTTAGCCACCGGGACAGGAAGGCAGTTCTTC; CDR3 protein: CASSLATGTGRQFF